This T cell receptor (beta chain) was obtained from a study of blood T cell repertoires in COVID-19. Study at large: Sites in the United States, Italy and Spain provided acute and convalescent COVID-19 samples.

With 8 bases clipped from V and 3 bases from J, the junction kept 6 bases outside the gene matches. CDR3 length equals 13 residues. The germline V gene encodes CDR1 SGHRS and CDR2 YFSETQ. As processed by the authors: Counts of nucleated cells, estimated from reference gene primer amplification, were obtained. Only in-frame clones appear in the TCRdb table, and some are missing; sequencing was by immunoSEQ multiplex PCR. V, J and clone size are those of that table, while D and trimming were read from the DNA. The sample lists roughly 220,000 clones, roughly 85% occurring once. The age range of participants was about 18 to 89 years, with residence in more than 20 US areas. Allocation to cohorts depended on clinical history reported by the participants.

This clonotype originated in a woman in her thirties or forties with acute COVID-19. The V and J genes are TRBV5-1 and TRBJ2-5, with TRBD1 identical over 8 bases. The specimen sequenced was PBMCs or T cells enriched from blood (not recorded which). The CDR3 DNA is TGCGCCAGTTCCCTACAGGGGGAAGAGACCCAGTACTTC. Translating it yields CASSLQGEETQYF.